A single sample gave rise to the 9 T cell receptor beta chains below, sequenced in a study of blood T cell repertoires in COVID-19. The repertoire was sequenced with immunoSEQ multiplex PCR; TCRdb's copy has only in-frame clones and lacks some. The profile covers about 26,000 clones, with 85% to 90% appearing a single time and approximately 11% taken by the ten largest. The sample taken for sequencing was peripheral blood. All receptors derive from a man between 65 and 85 years old with acute or convalescent COVID-19.

The chain recombines TRBV18 with TRBJ1-3; weak D call: TRBD1 (5 bases). The CDR3 runs to 15 residues. Germline V CDR1 and CDR2: KGHSH, LQKENI. V lost 3 bases to trimming and J lost 3 bases, with 12 bases between them. The CDR3 DNA reads TGTGCCAGCTCACCTAATAGACAGCTTGGAAACACCATATATTTT. Its protein product is CASSPNRQLGNTIYF.

This clone came up once. The rearrangement joins TRBV4-2 to TRBJ2-3; 9 bases are a match to TRBD1. Germline V gene data show CDR1 as LGHNA and CDR2 as YNFKEQ. CDR3 size: 15 residues. Unmatched junction bases numbered 3, after V lost 3 bases and J lost 2 bases. The CDR3 spells CASSQWTGDTDTQYF. As DNA, the CDR3 is TGTGCCAGCAGCCAGTGGACAGGGGACACAGATACGCAGTATTTT.

This clone appeared a single time. For the CDR3, the DNA is TGTGCCAGCAGCGCGTGGGGGGGGGACTACGAGCAGTACTTC. Translating it yields CASSAWGGDYEQYF. The chain uses TRBV7-2 and TRBJ2-7; 7 bases match TRBD2. V dropped 5 bases and J dropped 3; count of bases not matched to a gene: 7. The CDR3 runs 14 residues. CDR1 SGHTA and CDR2 FQGNSA come from the germline V gene.

This chain connects TRBV27 to TRBJ1-2; no definite D call. Per the germline V gene, CDR1 is MNHEY and CDR2 is SMNVEV (reference sequence). V was cut by 5 bases and J by 3 bases, with 16 bases left in between. CDR3 size: 15 residues. The CDR3 loop is CASSPTRVSYYGYTF. The CDR3 DNA follows: TGTGCCAGCAGTCCAACCCGGGTCAGCTACTATGGCTACACCTTC.

The V call is TRBV10-2, the J call TRBJ2-3; 8 nucleotides line up with TRBD2. Germline V gives CDR1 WSHSY, CDR2 SAAADI. This CDR3 region has 14 residues. V lost 7 bases and J lost 5; bases outside the gene matches: 8. The CDR3 DNA is TGCGCCAGCACCCAAGCGGGAGTGAGAGATACGCAGTATTTT. Translation: CASTQAGVRDTQYF.

This sequence joins TRBV5-1 and TRBJ2-2, with 8 bases matching TRBD1. The CDR3 length is 15 residues. Germline-derived CDR1 and CDR2 are SGHRS and YFSETQ. The V segment lost 5 bases and the J segment 4 bases; nucleotides outside the gene matches: 7. The CDR3 sequence is CASSSAGGFTGELFF. The CDR3 nucleotides read TGCGCCAGCAGTAGCGCAGGGGGCTTCACCGGGGAGCTGTTTTTT.

The rearrangement links TRBV4-3 to TRBJ2-5; D unclear. V dropped 0 bases and J dropped 0 bases, with 2 bases sitting between them. Germline assignment: CDR1 LGHNA and CDR2 YSLEER. The CDR3 is 13 residues long. CDR3 sequence: CASSQDYQETQYF. The CDR3 nucleotides read TGCGCCAGCAGCCAAGACTACCAAGAGACCCAGTACTTC.

CDR3 sequence reads: CASSLVPSLGQGRYNEQFF. CDR3 bases: TGTGCCAGCAGCTTAGTACCTTCTTTGGGACAGGGACGTTACAATGAGCAGTTCTTC. The chain carries TRBV11-2 and TRBJ2-1, with 9 bases matching TRBD1. The J segment lost 4 bases and the V segment lost 1 base, leaving 14 bases of the junction unmatched. The V gene's germline CDR1 is SGHAT and CDR2 FQNNGV. The CDR3 totals 19 residues. The variable domain in full, completed from reference TRBV11-2 and TRBJ2-1, reads EAGVAQSPRYKIIEKRQSVAFWCNPISGHATLYWYQQILGQGPKLLIQFQNNGVVDDSQLPKDRFSAERLKGVDSTLKIQPAKLEDSAVYLCASSLVPSLGQGRYNEQFFGPGTRLTVL.

The V call is TRBV6-2 or TRBV6-3, the J call TRBJ2-7; D possibly corresponds to TRBD1 (6 bases). The V end was cut by 5 bases, the J end by 0 bases, with 11 bases between. Germline lookup yields CDR1 MNHEY and CDR2 SVGEGT. This CDR3 has 14 residues. CDR3 sequence (DNA): TGTGCCAGCAGTAGACAGGCGAGCTCCTACGAGCAGTACTTC. Amino acid sequence: CASSRQASSYEQYF.